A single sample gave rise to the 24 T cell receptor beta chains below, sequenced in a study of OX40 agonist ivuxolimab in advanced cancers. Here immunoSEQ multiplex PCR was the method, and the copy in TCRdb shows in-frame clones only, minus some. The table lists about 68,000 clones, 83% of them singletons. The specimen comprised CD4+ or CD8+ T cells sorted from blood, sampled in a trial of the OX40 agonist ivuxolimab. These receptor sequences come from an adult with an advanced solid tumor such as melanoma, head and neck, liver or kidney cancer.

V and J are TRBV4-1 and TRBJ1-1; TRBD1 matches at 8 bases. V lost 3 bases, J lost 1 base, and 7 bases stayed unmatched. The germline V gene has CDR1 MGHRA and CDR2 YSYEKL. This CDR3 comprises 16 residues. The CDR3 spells CASSHSGQGSNTEAFF. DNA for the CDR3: TGCGCCAGCAGCCACTCAGGACAGGGATCGAACACTGAAGCTTTCTTT.

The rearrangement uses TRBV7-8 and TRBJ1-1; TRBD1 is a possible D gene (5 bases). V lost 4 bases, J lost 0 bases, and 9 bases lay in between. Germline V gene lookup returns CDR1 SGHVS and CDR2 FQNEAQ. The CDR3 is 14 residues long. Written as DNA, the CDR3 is TGTGCCAGCAGCTCCGACAGAATGAACACTGAAGCTTTCTTT. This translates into CASSSDRMNTEAFF.

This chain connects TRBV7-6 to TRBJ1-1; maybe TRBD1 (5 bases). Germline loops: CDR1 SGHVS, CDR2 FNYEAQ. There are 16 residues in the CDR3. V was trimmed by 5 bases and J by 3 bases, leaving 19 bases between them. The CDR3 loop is CASSLGGRGTDTEAFF. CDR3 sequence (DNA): TGTGCCAGCAGCCTAGGTGGTCGTGGGACGGACACTGAAGCTTTCTTT.

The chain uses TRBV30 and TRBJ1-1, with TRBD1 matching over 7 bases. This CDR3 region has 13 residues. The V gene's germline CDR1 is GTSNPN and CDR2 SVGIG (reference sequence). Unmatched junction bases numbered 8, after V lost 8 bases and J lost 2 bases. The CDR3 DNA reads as TGTGCCCGGCAGGGGGGGGGAAACACTGAAGCTTTCTTT. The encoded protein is CARQGGGNTEAFF.

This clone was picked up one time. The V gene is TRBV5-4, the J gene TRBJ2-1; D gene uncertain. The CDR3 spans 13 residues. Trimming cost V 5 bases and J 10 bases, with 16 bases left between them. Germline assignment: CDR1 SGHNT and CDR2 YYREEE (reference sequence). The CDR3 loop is CASSPDYPGEQFF. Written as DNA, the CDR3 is TGTGCCAGCAGTCCGGATTATCCCGGAGAGCAGTTCTTC.

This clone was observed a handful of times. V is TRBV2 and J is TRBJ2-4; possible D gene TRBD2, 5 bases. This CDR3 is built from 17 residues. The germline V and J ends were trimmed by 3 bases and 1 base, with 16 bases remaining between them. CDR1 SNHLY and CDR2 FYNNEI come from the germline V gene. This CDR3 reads CASSDPSGFGAKNIQYF. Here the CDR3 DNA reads TGTGCCAGCAGTGACCCCAGCGGATTTGGGGCCAAAAACATTCAGTACTTC.

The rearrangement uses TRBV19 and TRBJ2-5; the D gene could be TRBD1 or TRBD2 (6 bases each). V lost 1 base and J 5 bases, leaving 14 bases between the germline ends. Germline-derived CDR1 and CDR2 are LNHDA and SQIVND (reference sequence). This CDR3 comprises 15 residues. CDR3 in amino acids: CASSIGGERGETQYF. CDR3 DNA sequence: TGTGCCAGTAGTATAGGCGGGGAGAGGGGGGAGACCCAGTACTTC.

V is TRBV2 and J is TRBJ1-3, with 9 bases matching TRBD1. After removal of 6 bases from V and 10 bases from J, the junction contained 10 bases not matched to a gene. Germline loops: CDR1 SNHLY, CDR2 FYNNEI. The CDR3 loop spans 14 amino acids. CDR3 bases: TGTGCCAGCAGGAGTGCCGGACAGGGGAGGACCATATATTTT. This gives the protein CASRSAGQGRTIYF.

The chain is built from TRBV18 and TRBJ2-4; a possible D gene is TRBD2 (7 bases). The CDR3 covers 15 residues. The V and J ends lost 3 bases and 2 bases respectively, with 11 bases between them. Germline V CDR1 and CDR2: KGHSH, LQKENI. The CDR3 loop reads CASSPARGPKNIQYF. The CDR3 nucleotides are TGTGCCAGCTCACCTGCGCGGGGGCCCAAAAACATTCAGTACTTC.

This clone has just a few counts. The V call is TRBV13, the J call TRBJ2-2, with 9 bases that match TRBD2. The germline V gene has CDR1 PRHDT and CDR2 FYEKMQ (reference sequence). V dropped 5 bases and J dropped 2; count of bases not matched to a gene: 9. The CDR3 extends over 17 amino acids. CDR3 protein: CASSPGLAGFNTGELFF. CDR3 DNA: TGTGCCAGCAGCCCCGGGCTAGCGGGGTTTAACACCGGGGAGCTGTTTTTT.

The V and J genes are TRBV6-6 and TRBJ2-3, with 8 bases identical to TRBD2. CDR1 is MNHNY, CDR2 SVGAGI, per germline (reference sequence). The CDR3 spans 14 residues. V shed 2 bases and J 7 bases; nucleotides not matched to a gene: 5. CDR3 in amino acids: CASSYGGGTNTQYF. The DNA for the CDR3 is TGTGCCAGCAGTTACGGCGGGGGGACAAATACGCAGTATTTT.

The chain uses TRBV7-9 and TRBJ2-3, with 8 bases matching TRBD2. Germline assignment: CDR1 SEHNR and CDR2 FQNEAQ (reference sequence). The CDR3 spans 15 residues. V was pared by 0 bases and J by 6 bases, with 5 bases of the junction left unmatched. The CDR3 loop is CASSLASGAMDTQYF. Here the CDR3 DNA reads TGTGCCAGCAGCTTAGCTAGCGGGGCAATGGATACGCAGTATTTT. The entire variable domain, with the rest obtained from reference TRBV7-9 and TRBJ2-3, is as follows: DTGVSQNPRHKITKRGQNVTFRCDPISEHNRLYWYRQTLGQGPEFLTYFQNEAQLEKSRLLSDRFSAERPKGSFSTLEIQRTEQGDSAMYLCASSLASGAMDTQYFGPGTRLTVL.

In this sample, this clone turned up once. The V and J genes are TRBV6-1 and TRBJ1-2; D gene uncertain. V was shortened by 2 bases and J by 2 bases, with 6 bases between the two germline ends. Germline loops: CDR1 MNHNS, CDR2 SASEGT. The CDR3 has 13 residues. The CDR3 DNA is TGTGCCAGCAGTGAAAGAGCAAACTATGGCTACACCTTC. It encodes CASSERANYGYTF.

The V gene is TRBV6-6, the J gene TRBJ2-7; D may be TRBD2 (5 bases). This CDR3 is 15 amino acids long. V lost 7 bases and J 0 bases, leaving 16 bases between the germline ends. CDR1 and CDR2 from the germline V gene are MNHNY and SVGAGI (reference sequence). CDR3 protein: CASTPDVARSYEQYF. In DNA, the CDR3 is TGTGCCAGCACGCCGGACGTAGCGCGCTCCTACGAGCAGTACTTC.

CDR3 nucleotide sequence: TGTGCCAGCAGTGACCAGGTTGCCGGGGACACTGAAGCTTTCTTT. It yields the protein CASSDQVAGDTEAFF. This chain joins TRBV6-1 and TRBJ1-1; D remains unclear. V gave up 3 bases and J gave up 3 bases, with 14 bases separating them. This CDR3 is 15 amino acids long. Germline CDR1 is MNHNS and CDR2 is SASEGT.

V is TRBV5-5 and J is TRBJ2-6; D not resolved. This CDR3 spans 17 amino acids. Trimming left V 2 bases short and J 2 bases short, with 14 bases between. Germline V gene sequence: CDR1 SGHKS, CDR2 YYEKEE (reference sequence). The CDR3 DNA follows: TGTGCCAGCAGCTTCTTACCTGGGCAGGCTGGGGCCAACGTCCTGACTTTC. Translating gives CASSFLPGQAGANVLTF.

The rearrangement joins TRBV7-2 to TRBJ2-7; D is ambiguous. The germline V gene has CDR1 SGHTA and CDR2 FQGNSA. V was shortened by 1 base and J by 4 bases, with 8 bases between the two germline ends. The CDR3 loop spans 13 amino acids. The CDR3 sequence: CASSLGSEYEQYF. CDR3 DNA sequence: TGTGCCAGCAGCTTAGGATCAGAGTACGAGCAGTACTTC. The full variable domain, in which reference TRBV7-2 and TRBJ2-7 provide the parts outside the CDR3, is GAGVSQSPSNKVTEKGKDVELRCDPISGHTALYWYRQSLGQGLEFLIYFQGNSAPDKSGLPSDRFSAERTGGSVSTLTIQRTQQEDSAVYLCASSLGSEYEQYFGPGTRLTVT.

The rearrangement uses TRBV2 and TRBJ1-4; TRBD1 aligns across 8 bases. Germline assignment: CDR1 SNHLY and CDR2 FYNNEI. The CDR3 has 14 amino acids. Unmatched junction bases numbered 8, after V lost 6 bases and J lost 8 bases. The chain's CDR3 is CASRTQGAPEKLFF. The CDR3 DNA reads TGTGCCAGCAGGACCCAGGGGGCGCCGGAAAAACTGTTTTTT.

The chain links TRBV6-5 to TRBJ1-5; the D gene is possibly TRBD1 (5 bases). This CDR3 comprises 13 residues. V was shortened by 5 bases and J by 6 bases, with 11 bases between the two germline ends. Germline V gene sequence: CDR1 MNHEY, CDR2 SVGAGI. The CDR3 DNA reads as TGTGCCAGCAGTCGCGACGGGGCTCAGCCCCAGCATTTT. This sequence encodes CASSRDGAQPQHF.

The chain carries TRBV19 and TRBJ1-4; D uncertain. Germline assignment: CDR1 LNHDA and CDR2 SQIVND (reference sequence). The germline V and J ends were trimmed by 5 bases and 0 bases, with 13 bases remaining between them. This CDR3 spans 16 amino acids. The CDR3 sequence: CASSPRAWATNEKLFF. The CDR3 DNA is TGTGCCAGTAGTCCCCGGGCATGGGCAACTAATGAAAAACTGTTTTTT.

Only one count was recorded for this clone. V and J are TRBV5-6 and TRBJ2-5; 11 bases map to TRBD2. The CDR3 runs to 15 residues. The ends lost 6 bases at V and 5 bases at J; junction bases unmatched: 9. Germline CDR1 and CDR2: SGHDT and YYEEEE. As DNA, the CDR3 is TGTGCCAGCAACCGGGCTAGCGGGGGGTGGGAGACCCAGTACTTC. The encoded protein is CASNRASGGWETQYF.

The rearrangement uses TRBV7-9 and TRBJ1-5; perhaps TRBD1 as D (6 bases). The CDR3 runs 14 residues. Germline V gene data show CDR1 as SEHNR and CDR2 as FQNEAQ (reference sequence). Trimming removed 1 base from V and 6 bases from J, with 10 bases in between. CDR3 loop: CASSLGQASQPQHF. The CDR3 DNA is TGTGCCAGCAGCTTAGGACAGGCAAGTCAGCCCCAGCATTTT.

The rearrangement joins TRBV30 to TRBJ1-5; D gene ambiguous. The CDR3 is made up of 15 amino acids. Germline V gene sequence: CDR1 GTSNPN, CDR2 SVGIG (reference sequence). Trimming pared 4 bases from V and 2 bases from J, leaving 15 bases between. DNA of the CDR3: TGTGCCTGGACCAAGGGCTCCGGGGGCAATCAGCCCCAGCATTTT. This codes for CAWTKGSGGNQPQHF.

Here the CDR3 DNA reads TGTGCCAGCAAAGACATTTCTATGAACACTGAAGCTTTCTTT. Translating it yields CASKDISMNTEAFF. The rearrangement joins TRBV27 to TRBJ1-1; D remains unclear. V dropped 7 bases and J dropped 0 bases, with 12 bases sitting between them. CDR3 length: 14 residues. Germline V gene sequence: CDR1 MNHEY, CDR2 SMNVEV (reference sequence).